This T cell receptor (beta chain) derives from a study of T cell responses to AZD1222 COVID-19 vaccine. Across the study: Second doses that came at about 4 or about 12 weeks were put together. Study-level findings and limits: Clonal diversity may have been underestimated, and the donors were mostly white British, with more females than males.

Data came from immunoSEQ multiplex PCR; TCRdb stores just in-frame clones and leaves some out. There are about 120,000 clones in the sample; approximately 90% occur only once, and 7% to 8.5% lies in the top ten. V lost 0 bases to trimming and J lost 7 bases, with 15 bases between them. This CDR3 has 16 amino acids. Germline CDR1 SEHNR, CDR2 FQNEAQ (reference sequence). Regarding this clone: Its target is not known.

The source is an adult in good health. Source: peripheral blood, taken on day 0 of AZD1222 vaccination. The genes are TRBV7-9 and TRBJ1-4, with D perhaps TRBD1 (5 bases). The CDR3 loop is CASSLALGDRGEKLFF. As DNA, the CDR3 is TGTGCCAGCAGCTTAGCGCTTGGGGATAGGGGTGAAAAACTGTTTTTT.